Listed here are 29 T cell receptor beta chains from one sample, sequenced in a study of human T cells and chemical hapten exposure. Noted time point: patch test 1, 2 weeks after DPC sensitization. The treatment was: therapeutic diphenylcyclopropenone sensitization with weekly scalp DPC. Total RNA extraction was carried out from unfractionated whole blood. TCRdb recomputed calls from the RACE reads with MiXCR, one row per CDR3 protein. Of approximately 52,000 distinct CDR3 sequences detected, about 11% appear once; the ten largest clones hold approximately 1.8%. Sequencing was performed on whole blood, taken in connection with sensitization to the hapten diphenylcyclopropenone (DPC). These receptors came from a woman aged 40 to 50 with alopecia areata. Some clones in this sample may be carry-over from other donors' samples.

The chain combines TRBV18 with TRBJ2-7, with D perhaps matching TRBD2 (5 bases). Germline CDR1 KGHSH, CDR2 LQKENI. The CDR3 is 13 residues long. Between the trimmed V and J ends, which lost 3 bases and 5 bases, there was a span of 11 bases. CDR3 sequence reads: CASSPVSGNEQYV. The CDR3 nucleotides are TGTGCCAGCTCACCCGTCTCGGGGAACGAGCAGTACGTC.

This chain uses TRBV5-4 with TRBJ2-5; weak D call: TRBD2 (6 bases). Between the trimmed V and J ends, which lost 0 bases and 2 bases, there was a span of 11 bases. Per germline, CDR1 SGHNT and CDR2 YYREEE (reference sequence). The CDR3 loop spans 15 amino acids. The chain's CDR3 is CASSLDSGAQETQYF. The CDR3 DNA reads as TGTGCCAGCAGCTTGGATAGCGGAGCTCAAGAGACCCAGTACTTC.

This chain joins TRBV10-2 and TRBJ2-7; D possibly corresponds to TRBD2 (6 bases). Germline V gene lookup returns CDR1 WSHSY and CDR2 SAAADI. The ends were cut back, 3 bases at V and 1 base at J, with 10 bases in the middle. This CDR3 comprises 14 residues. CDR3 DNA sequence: TGCGCCAGCAGTGACCGCGGGGAGTCCTACGAGCAGTACTTC. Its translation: CASSDRGESYEQYF.

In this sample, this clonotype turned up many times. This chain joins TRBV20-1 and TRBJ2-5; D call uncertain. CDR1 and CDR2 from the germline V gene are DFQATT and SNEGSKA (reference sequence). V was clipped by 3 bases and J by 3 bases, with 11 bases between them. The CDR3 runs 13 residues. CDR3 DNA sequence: TGCAGTGCTAGCCACAAATTGGAAGAGACCCAGTACTTC. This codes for CSASHKLEETQYF.

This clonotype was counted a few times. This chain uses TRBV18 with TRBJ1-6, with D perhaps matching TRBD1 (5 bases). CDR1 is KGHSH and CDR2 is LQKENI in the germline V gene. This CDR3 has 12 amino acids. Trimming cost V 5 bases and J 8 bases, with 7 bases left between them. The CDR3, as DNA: TGTGCCAGCTCAGGGGGTGATTCACCCCTCCACTTT. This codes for CASSGGDSPLHF.

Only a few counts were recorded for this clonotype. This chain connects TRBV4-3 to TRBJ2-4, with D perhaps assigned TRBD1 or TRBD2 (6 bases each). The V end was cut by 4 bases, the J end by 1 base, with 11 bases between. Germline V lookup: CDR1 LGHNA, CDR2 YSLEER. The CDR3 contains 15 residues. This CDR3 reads CASSPQGRAKNIQYF. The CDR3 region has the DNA TGCGCCAGCAGCCCTCAGGGGAGGGCCAAAAACATTCAGTACTTC.

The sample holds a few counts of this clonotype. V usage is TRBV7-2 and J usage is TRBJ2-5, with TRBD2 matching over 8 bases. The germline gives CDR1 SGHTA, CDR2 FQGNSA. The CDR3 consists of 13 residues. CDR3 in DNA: TGTGGAGAAAGCGGGGGACCCCAAGAGACCCAGTACTTC. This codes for CGESGGPQETQYF.

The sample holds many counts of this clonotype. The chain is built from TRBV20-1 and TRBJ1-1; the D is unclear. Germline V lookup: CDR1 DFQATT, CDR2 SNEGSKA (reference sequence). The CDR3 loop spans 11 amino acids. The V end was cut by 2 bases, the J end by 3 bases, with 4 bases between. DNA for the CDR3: TGCAGTGCTAGAAGGGACACTGAAGCTTTCTTT. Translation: CSARRDTEAFF.

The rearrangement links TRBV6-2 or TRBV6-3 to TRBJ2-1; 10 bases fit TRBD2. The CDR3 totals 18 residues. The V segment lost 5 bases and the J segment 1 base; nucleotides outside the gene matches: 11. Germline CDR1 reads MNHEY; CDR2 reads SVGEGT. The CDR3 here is CASSLLAGQIISYNEQFF. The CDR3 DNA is TGTGCCAGCAGTCTACTAGCGGGACAGATTATTTCCTACAATGAGCAGTTCTTC.

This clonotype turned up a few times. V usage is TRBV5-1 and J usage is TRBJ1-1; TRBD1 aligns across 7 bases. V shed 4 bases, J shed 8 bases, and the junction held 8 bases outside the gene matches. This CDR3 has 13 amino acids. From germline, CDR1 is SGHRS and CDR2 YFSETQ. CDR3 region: CASSPGGGGEAFF. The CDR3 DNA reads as TGCGCCAGCAGCCCGGGAGGGGGCGGAGAAGCTTTCTTT.

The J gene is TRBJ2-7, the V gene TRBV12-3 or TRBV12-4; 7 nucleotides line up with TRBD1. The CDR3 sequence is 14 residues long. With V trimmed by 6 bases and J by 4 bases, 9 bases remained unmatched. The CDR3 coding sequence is TGTGCCAGCAGCCGACAGGGCATGGGTTACGAGCAGTACTTC. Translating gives CASSRQGMGYEQYF.

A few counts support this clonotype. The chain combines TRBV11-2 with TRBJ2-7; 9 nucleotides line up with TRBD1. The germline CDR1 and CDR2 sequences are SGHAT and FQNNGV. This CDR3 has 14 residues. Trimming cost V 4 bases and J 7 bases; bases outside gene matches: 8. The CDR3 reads CASSYHRGQGEQYF. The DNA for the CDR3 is TGTGCCAGCAGCTACCACAGGGGGCAAGGGGAGCAGTACTTC.

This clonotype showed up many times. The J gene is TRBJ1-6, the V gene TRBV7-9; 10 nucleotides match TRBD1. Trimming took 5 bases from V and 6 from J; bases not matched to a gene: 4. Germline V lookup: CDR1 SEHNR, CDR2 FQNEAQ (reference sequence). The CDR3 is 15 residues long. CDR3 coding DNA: TGTGCCAGCAGCGTGACAGGGGGCGGTAATTCACCCCTCCACTTT. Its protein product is CASSVTGGGNSPLHF.

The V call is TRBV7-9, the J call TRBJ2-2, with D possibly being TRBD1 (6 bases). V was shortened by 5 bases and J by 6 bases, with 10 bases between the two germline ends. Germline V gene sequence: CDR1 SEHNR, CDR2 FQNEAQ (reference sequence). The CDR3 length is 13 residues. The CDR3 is CASSPDSPGELFF. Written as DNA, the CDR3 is TGTGCCAGCAGCCCGGACAGTCCCGGGGAGCTGTTTTTT.

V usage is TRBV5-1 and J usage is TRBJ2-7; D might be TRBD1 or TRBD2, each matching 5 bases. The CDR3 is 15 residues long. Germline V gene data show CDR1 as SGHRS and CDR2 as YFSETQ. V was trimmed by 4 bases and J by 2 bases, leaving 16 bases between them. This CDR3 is CASSPRGVSAYEQYF. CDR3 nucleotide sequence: TGCGCCAGCAGCCCCAGAGGGGTGAGCGCCTACGAGCAGTACTTC. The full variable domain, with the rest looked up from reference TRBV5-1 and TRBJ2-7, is KAGVTQTPRYLIKTRGQQVTLSCSPISGHRSVSWYQQTPGQGLQFLFEYFSETQRNKGNFPGRFSGRQFSNSRSEMNVSTLELGDSALYLCASSPRGVSAYEQYFGPGTRLTVT.

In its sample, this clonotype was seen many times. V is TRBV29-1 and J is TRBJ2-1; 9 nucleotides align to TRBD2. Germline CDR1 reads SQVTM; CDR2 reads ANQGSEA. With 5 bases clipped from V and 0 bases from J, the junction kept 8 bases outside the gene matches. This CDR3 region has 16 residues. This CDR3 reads CSVISGSHGSYNEQFF. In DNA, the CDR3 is TGCAGCGTTATTAGCGGGAGCCATGGCTCCTACAATGAGCAGTTCTTC.

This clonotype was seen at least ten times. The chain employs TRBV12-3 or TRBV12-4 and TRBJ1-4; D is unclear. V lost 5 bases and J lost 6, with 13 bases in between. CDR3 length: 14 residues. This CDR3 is CASSHYRRDEKLFF. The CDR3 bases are TGTGCCAGCAGTCACTACCGGCGGGATGAAAAACTGTTTTTT.

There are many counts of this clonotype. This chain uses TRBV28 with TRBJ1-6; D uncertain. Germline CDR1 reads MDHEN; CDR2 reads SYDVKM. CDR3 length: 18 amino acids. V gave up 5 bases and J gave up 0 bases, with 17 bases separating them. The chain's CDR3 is CASSTWRAGGSYNSPLHF. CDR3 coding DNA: TGTGCCAGCAGTACCTGGAGGGCTGGAGGCTCCTATAATTCACCCCTCCACTTT. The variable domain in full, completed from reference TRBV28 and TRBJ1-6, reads DVKVTQSSRYLVKRTGEKVFLECVQDMDHENMFWYRQDPGLGLRLIYFSYDVKMKEKGDIPEGYSVSREKKERFSLILESASTNQTSMYLCASSTWRAGGSYNSPLHFGNGTRLTVT.

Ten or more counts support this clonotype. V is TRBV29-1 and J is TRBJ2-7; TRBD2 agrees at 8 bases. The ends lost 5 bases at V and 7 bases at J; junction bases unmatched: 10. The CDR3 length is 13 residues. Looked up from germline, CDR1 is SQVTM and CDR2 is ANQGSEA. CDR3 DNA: TGCAGCGTTCTGAGCGGGAGTCTATATGAGCAGTACTTC. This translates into CSVLSGSLYEQYF.

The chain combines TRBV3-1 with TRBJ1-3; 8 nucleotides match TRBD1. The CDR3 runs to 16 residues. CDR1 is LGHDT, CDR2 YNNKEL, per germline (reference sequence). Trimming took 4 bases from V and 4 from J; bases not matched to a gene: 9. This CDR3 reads CASSPNPGQGGNTIYF. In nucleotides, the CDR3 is TGTGCCAGCAGCCCAAACCCTGGACAGGGAGGAAACACCATATATTTT.

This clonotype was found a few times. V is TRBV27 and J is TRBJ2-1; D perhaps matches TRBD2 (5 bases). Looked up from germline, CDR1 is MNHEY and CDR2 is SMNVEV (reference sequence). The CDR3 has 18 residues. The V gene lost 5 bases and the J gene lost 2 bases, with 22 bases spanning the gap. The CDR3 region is CASSPIRGGSGAYNEQFF. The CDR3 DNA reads TGTGCCAGCAGTCCAATCCGGGGTGGATCCGGAGCCTACAATGAGCAGTTCTTC.

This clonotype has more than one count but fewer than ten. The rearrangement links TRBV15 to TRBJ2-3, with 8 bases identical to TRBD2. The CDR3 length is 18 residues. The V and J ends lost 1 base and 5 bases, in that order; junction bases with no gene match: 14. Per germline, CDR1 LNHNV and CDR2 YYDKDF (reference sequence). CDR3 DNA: TGTGCCACCAGCAGAGGGTCAGCGGGAGTATGGGTCGGAGATACGCAGTATTTT. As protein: CATSRGSAGVWVGDTQYF. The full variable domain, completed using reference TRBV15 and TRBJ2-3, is DAMVIQNPRYQVTQFGKPVTLSCSQTLNHNVMYWYQQKSSQAPKLLFHYYDKDFNNEADTPDNFQSRRPNTSFCFLDIRSPGLGDTAMYLCATSRGSAGVWVGDTQYFGPGTRLTVL.

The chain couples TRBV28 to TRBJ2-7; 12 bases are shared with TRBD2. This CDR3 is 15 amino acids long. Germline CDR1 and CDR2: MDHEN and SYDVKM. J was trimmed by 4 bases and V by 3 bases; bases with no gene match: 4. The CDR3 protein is CASSFASGRGYEQYF. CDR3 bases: TGTGCCAGCAGTTTTGCTAGCGGGAGGGGATACGAGCAGTACTTC.

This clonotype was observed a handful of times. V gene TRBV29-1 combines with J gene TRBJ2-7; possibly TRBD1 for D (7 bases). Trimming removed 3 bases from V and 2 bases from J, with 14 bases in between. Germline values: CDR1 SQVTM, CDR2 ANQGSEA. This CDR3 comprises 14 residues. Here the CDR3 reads CSVEEGTDPYEQYF. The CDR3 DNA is TGCAGCGTTGAGGAGGGGACAGACCCCTACGAGCAGTACTTC.

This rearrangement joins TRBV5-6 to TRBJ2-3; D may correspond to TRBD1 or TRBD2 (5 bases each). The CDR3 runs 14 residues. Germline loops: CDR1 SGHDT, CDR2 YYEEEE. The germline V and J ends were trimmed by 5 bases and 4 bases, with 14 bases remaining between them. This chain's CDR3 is CASSSWDGPDTQYF. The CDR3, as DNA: TGTGCCAGCAGTTCTTGGGACGGGCCAGATACGCAGTATTTT. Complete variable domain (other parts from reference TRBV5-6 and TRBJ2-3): DAGVTQSPTHLIKTRGQQVTLRCSPKSGHDTVSWYQQALGQGPQFIFQYYEEEERQRGNFPDRFSGHQFPNYSSELNVNALLLGDSALYLCASSSWDGPDTQYFGPGTRLTVL.

For the CDR3, the DNA is TGCGCCAGCATCCTCTCCGGCGAGCAGTACTTC. Amino acid sequence: CASILSGEQYF. V and J are TRBV23-1 and TRBJ2-7; D gene unclear. TRBV23-1 has ORF status, its function being uncertain. V gave up 7 bases and J gave up 6 bases, with 10 bases separating them. CDR3 length equals 11 residues.

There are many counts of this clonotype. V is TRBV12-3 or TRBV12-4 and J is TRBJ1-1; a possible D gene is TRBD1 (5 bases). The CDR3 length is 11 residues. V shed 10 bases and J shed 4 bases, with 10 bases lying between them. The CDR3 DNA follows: TGTGCCACTACAGGCCTCACTGAAGCTTTCTTT. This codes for CATTGLTEAFF.

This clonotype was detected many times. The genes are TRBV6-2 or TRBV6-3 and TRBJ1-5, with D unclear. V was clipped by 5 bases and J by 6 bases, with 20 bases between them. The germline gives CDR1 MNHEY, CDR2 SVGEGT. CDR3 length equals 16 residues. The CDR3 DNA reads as TGTGCCAGCAGTCTACCGGGCCTCCCCACGGGTCAGCCCCAGCATTTT. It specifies CASSLPGLPTGQPQHF.

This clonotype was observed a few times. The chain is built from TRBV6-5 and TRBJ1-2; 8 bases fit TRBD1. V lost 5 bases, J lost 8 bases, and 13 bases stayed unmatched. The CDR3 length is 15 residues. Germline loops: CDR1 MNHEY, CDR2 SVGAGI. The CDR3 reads CASSTTRTGRNGYTF. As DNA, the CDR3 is TGTGCCAGCAGTACGACCAGGACAGGGAGGAACGGCTACACCTTC.